This T cell receptor (beta chain) stems from a study of blood T cell repertoires in COVID-19 (dated by TCRdb to the early 2020s). Broadly, across the study: Samples covering the acute and convalescent phases of COVID-19 were provided by collaborators in the United States, Italy and Spain. The prospective study material was composed of cDNA or gDNA derived from T cells, B-cell-depleted T cells, or PBMCs. The repertoires were made available in a free public database intended to serve as a resource for research on the immune response to SARS-CoV-2. Sample metadata almost always included a de-identified subject ID, COVID-19 status, age in years and sex. Subjects who had been exposed to COVID-19, were actively infected with it, or had recovered from it provided the deeply sampled blood TCRbeta repertoires that made up the dataset. Where HLA class I and class II types were available, the types were taken from metadata supplied by the sample provider, not from assay-based typing. Samples were obtained from the ongoing ImmuneRACE study (first 160 participants) and from about 1,300 subjects provided by 6 global collaborators. Points the paper makes about the study in general: The amount of clinical and demographic metadata varied by source and participant and was provided uncurated.

Comments on this clone: Its cognate antigen has yet to be identified. One base away there is no much larger clone; base qualities are not given.

CDR1 and CDR2, per the germline V gene, are SGHTA and FQGTGA. V lost 2 bases and J lost 7 bases; the stretch between them is 24 bases long. From its cysteine to its phenylalanine, the CDR3 spans 18 amino acids. Only the CDR3 DNA stays, 54 bases, in frame from base 1. The immunoSEQ Assay, a bias-controlled multiplex PCR, was used to amplify TCRbeta CDR3 regions from genomic DNA. The study's own analysis went as follows. The number of nucleated cells in each sample was estimated by amplification of reference gene primers within the assay. To quantify the absolute abundance of each unique TCRbeta CDR3 rearrangement, sequence reads were collapsed and filtered. Productive Simpson clonality was computed per sample as the square root of Simpson's diversity index over productive rearrangements. In its TCRdb copy, this immuneACCESS table keeps in-frame sequences only and misses some clones. Where compared with another copy, unresolved V genes explain less than half of these, and the others have no known cause. That table supplies the V and J calls and clone size; D and trimming were determined from the DNA. The sample includes tens of thousands of clones, with over 75% observed a single time. Around 4.5% of the sample goes to the ten largest clones.

The collaborating institutions used their own protocols to collect whole blood in K2EDTA tubes. Collaborator samples were shipped for TCRbeta analysis as frozen whole blood, isolated PBMCs, or DNA extracted from either sample type. Sequencing used peripheral blood. The chain was built from TRBV7-3 and TRBJ2-1; tentative D gene TRBD2, with 6 bases matching. The clonotype originates from a woman in her sixties or seventies with acute or convalescent COVID-19. The CDR3 region has the sequence CASSLEFAPGGVGNEQFF. The nucleotides are TGTGCCAGCAGCTTAGAATTTGCACCAGGCGGGGTAGGGAATGAGCAGTTCTTC.